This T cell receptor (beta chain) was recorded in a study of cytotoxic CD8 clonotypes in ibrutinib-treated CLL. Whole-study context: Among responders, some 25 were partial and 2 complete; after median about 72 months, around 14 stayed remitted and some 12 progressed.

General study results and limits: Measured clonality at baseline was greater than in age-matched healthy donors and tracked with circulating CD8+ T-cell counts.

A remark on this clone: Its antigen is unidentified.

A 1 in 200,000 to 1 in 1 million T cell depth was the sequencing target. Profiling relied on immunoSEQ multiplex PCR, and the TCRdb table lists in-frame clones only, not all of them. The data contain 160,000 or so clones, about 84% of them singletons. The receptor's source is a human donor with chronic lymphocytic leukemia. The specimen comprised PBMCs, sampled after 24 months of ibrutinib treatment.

The CDR3 here is CASTLYTEAFF. The CDR3 bases are TGTGCCAGTACTCTTTACACTGAAGCTTTCTTT. The chain joins TRBV19 to TRBJ1-1; D unclear. Deletions cut 7 bases from V and 3 bases from J, with 6 bases between. The CDR3 runs 11 residues. Per germline, CDR1 LNHDA and CDR2 SQIVND (reference sequence).